These 17 T cell receptor beta chains were all obtained from the same sample, sequenced in a study of human T cells and chemical hapten exposure. TCRdb fed the 5' RACE reads into MiXCR, producing one record per CDR3 protein. The sample lists 81,000 or so distinct CDR3 sequences, more than 7.5% occurring once. Before extraction, the whole blood was not fractionated, and total RNA was taken from it. All receptors come from a male donor in good health.

This clonotype appeared many times. The V and J genes are TRBV20-1 and TRBJ2-5, with 10 bases lining up with TRBD2. The CDR3 covers 16 residues. Looked up from germline, CDR1 is DFQATT and CDR2 is SNEGSKA (reference sequence). Unmatched junction bases numbered 11, after V lost 3 bases and J lost 4 bases. CDR3 amino acids: CSARGGLAESLETQYF. In DNA form, the CDR3 reads TGCAGTGCTAGGGGTGGACTAGCGGAGTCCCTAGAGACCCAGTACTTC.

The chain employs TRBV6-2 or TRBV6-3 and TRBJ2-7; the D is unclear. V lost 0 bases, J lost 0 bases, and 9 bases lay in between. This CDR3 spans 15 amino acids. CDR1 MNHEY and CDR2 SVGEGT come from the germline V gene. CDR3 sequence (DNA): TGTGCCAGCAGTTACTCCGCATCTAGCTCCTACGAGCAGTACTTC. It encodes CASSYSASSSYEQYF.

This chain uses TRBV19 with TRBJ1-1; maybe TRBD1 (6 bases). This CDR3 spans 14 amino acids. Germline V gives CDR1 LNHDA, CDR2 SQIVND (reference sequence). V gave up 6 bases and J gave up 6 bases, with 17 bases separating them. CDR3 amino acids: CASRGGTGLAEAFF. The CDR3 nucleotides are TGTGCCAGTAGGGGGGGAACAGGGCTGGCTGAAGCTTTCTTT.

The chain employs TRBV7-2 and TRBJ1-5; D ambiguous. Trimming shortened V by 5 bases and J by 1 base, and 15 bases separated the two germline ends. Germline CDR1 and CDR2: SGHTA and FQGNSA. This CDR3 is built from 16 residues. CDR3 in DNA: TGTGCCAGCAGCCCCCAGGCCGGGGAGAGCAATCAGCCCCAGCATTTT. Its protein is CASSPQAGESNQPQHF.

In regard to this clonotype: This clone may be a read error of a much larger clone one base away. The chain combines TRBV9 with TRBJ2-3; 10 bases match TRBD2. Trimming took 0 bases from V and 8 from J; bases not matched to a gene: 12. Germline values: CDR1 SGDLS, CDR2 YYNGEE. The CDR3 runs to 17 residues. The CDR3 nucleotides are TGTGCCAGCAGCGTAGGCAGCGCGAGCGGGGGGGCCTTTACGCAGTATTTT. Amino acid sequence: CASSVGSASGGAFTQYF.

This clonotype occurred many times. CDR3 nucleotide sequence: TGTGCCAGCAGACCCGGGACATCAACGCGACCTAACTATGGCTACACCTTC. Protein: CASRPGTSTRPNYGYTF. This chain joins TRBV12-3 or TRBV12-4 and TRBJ1-2; perhaps TRBD1 as D (6 bases). CDR3 length equals 17 residues. V lost 6 bases to trimming and J lost 0 bases, with 20 bases between them.

The chain has TRBV15 and TRBJ2-1; D might be TRBD2 (5 bases). Germline CDR1 LNHNV, CDR2 YYDKDF (reference sequence). The V end was cut by 0 bases, the J end by 2 bases, with 8 bases between. This CDR3 is built from 15 residues. CDR3 coding DNA: TGTGCCACCAGCAGAGATACTAGACCCTACAATGAGCAGTTCTTC. Translated: CATSRDTRPYNEQFF. The full variable domain, its missing parts supplied by reference TRBV15 and TRBJ2-1, is DAMVIQNPRYQVTQFGKPVTLSCSQTLNHNVMYWYQQKSSQAPKLLFHYYDKDFNNEADTPDNFQSRRPNTSFCFLDIRSPGLGDTAMYLCATSRDTRPYNEQFFGPGTRLTVL.

This clonotype has at least ten counts. The chain joins TRBV6-2 or TRBV6-3 to TRBJ2-2, with 7 bases that match TRBD2. CDR1 is MNHEY, CDR2 SVGEGT, per germline. CDR3 length: 17 residues. V shed 6 bases and J 3 bases; nucleotides not matched to a gene: 13. The CDR3 bases are TGTGCCAGCAGAAGGGAGGGAGAGATCGGACACACCGGGGAGCTGTTTTTT. Translation gives CASRREGEIGHTGELFF.

This clonotype has just one count. The chain couples TRBV20-1 to TRBJ2-1, with 13 bases aligning to TRBD2. The CDR3 sequence is 13 residues long. V shed 8 bases and J 8 bases; nucleotides not matched to a gene: 6. Germline lookup yields CDR1 DFQATT and CDR2 SNEGSKA (reference sequence). CDR3 nucleotides: TGCAGTCCCGGACTAGCGGGAGATGATGAGCAGTTCTTC. This sequence encodes CSPGLAGDDEQFF.

As for this clonotype: A read error is possible here, since a much larger clone lies one base away. The CDR3 loop is CSAERATLLNQPQNF. The DNA of the CDR3 is TGCAGTGCTGAGCGTGCGACCCTCCTCAATCAGCCCCAGAATTTT. The V gene is TRBV20-1, the J gene TRBJ1-5; D is uncertain. CDR3 length: 15 residues. The germline CDR1 and CDR2 sequences are DFQATT and SNEGSKA (reference sequence).

This clonotype has ten or more counts. The rearrangement uses TRBV6-4 and TRBJ2-1; 7 positions match TRBD2. Germline V gives CDR1 MRHNA, CDR2 SNTAGT. V dropped 0 bases and J dropped 5; count of bases not matched to a gene: 7. The CDR3 loop spans 16 amino acids. The CDR3 DNA sequence: TGTGCCAGCAGTGACTCGGGGTTAGCGGGCCACAATGAGCAGTTCTTC. Protein: CASSDSGLAGHNEQFF.

This clonotype was detected only a few times. This chain links TRBV5-1 with TRBJ2-3; 8 nucleotides line up with TRBD1. The V and J ends lost 5 bases and 0 bases, in that order; junction bases with no gene match: 2. The CDR3 consists of 14 residues. In germline, CDR1 is SGHRS, CDR2 YFSETQ. Written as DNA, the CDR3 is TGCGCCAGCAGGGACAGGGAGAGCACAGATACGCAGTATTTT. It specifies CASRDRESTDTQYF. Full variable domain (outside the CDR3, taken from reference TRBV5-1 and TRBJ2-3): KAGVTQTPRYLIKTRGQQVTLSCSPISGHRSVSWYQQTPGQGLQFLFEYFSETQRNKGNFPGRFSGRQFSNSRSEMNVSTLELGDSALYLCASRDRESTDTQYFGPGTRLTVL.

This clonotype was detected many times. This chain uses TRBV6-5 with TRBJ1-3; D unclear. V shed 2 bases and J shed 4 bases, with 9 bases lying between them. The CDR3 consists of 14 residues. CDR1 is MNHEY, CDR2 SVGAGI, per germline. The chain's CDR3 is CASSYRTHGNTIYF. The CDR3 nucleotides are TGTGCCAGCAGTTACAGGACTCACGGAAACACCATATATTTT.

Ten or more counts support this clonotype. The chain is built from TRBV10-3 and TRBJ2-5; 8 bases align to TRBD1. Germline CDR1 reads ENHRY; CDR2 reads SYGVKD. The ends lost 6 bases at V and 2 bases at J; junction bases unmatched: 5. The CDR3 covers 14 residues. The CDR3 nucleotides read TGTGCCATCAGCGTCCGGGACAGGCAAGAGACCCAGTACTTC. The encoded protein is CAISVRDRQETQYF.

The table lists this clonotype with a few counts. V gene TRBV12-3 or TRBV12-4 combines with J gene TRBJ2-2; D is undetermined. The V end lost 3 bases, the J end lost 0 bases, and 20 bases lay between the germline ends. This CDR3 comprises 19 residues. This chain's CDR3 is CASSFGSINDASNTGELFF. CDR3 nucleotides: TGTGCCAGCAGTTTCGGGTCCATCAATGACGCTTCGAACACCGGGGAGCTGTTTTTT.

This clonotype was counted at least ten times. The V gene is TRBV20-1, the J gene TRBJ2-7, with D tentatively TRBD2 (5 bases). Germline V gives CDR1 DFQATT, CDR2 SNEGSKA (reference sequence). The CDR3 has 14 residues. V lost 4 bases and J lost 1, with 14 bases in between. CDR3 nucleotide sequence: TGCAGTGCTATCCTTGGAGGCAGTTCCTACGAGCAGTACTTC. Protein sequence: CSAILGGSSYEQYF.

This clonotype has more than one count but fewer than ten. The V and J genes are TRBV27 and TRBJ2-2; 8 bases line up with TRBD1. With V trimmed by 3 bases and J by 6 bases, 9 bases remained unmatched. Germline V CDR1 and CDR2: MNHEY, SMNVEV (reference sequence). The length of the CDR3 is 16 residues. The DNA of the CDR3 is TGTGCCAGCAGTTTCGACAGGGGTAGTAAGGCCGGGGAGCTGTTTTTT. Encoded protein: CASSFDRGSKAGELFF.